Sequencing of this TCR beta chain was carried out in a study of T cell changes during pregnancy in multiple sclerosis. Libraries were prepared by immunoSEQ multiplex PCR; TCRdb keeps only in-frame clonotypes and omits some of them. The data show fewer than 80,000 clones, 90% to 95% seen once. The germline V gene encodes CDR1 LGHNA and CDR2 YNFKEQ. The V end was cut by 4 bases, the J end by 0 bases, with 13 bases between. The CDR3 length is 15 residues. The sequence came from a female donor in good health, enrolled as a control in a pregnancy study. The chain recombines TRBV4-2 with TRBJ2-7, with D tentatively TRBD1 (7 bases). The source was CD4+ T cells from peripheral blood mononuclear cells, collected in the third trimester of pregnancy. This CDR3 is CASSLAGQSSYEQYF. For the CDR3, the DNA is TGTGCCAGCAGCCTCGCGGGACAGAGCTCCTACGAGCAGTACTTC.